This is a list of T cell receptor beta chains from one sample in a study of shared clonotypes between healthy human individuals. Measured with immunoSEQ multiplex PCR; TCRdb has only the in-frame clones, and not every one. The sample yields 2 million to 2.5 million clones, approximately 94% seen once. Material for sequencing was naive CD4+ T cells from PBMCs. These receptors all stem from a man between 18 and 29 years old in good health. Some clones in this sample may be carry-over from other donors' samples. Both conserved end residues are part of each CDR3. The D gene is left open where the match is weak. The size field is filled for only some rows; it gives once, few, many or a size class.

DNA: TGCGCCAGCAGCTTGTTTTTGGGCGGGAGGCGGGAGACCCAGTACTTC
CDR3: CASSLFLGGRRETQYF
D: TRBD2
J: TRBJ2-5
size: NA
V: TRBV5-1

DNA: TGTGCCAGCAGTTTGCCTGGGACAGGCACTGAAGCTTTCTTT
CDR3: CASSLPGTGTEAFF
D: TRBD1
J: TRBJ1-1
size: NA
V: TRBV28

DNA: TGTGCCAGCAGCTTTCGGGACAGACTTCAAGAGACCCAGTACTTC
CDR3: CASSFRDRLQETQYF
D: TRBD1
J: TRBJ2-5
size: NA
V: TRBV5-4

DNA: TGTGCCAGCAGTTACTCGGGGGTCACTGAAGCTTTCTTT
CDR3: CASSYSGVTEAFF
D: NA
J: TRBJ1-1
size: NA
V: TRBV6-5

DNA: TGTGCAAGTCGCTTAGCGCTGGGCTACGAGCAGTACTTC
CDR3: CASRLALGYEQYF
D: NA
J: TRBJ2-7
size: NA
V: TRBV12-2

DNA: TGTGCCAGCAGTTTCAACAGGGGCCCCAACACTGAAGCTTTCTTT
CDR3: CASSFNRGPNTEAFF
D: TRBD1
J: TRBJ1-1
size: NA
V: TRBV6-5

DNA: TGTGCCATCAGTGTCGCTAGCGGGAGGGCCGGTACCGGGGAGCTGTTTTTT
CDR3: CAISVASGRAGTGELFF
D: TRBD2
J: TRBJ2-2
size: once
V: TRBV10-3

DNA: TGTGCCAGCTTTCCGGGACAGGGTCTCTACAATGAGCAGTTCTTC
CDR3: CASFPGQGLYNEQFF
D: TRBD1
J: TRBJ2-1
size: NA
V: TRBV18

DNA: TGTGCCAGCAAAGAGGTGAACACTGAAGCTTTCTTT
CDR3: CASKEVNTEAFF
D: NA
J: TRBJ1-1
size: NA
V: TRBV28

DNA: TGTGCCAGCAGCTTAGATCTACGATCCTCTGGAAACACCATATATTTT
CDR3: CASSLDLRSSGNTIYF
D: NA
J: TRBJ1-3
size: once
V: TRBV11-2

DNA: TGTGCCAGCAGAGCGGGACTAGCGGGAGGTTTCGAGCAGTACTTC
CDR3: CASRAGLAGGFEQYF
D: TRBD2
J: TRBJ2-7
size: NA
V: TRBV6-1

DNA: TGTGCCAGCAGCGTCGAGGGTTCCCCAGATACGCAGTATTTT
CDR3: CASSVEGSPDTQYF
D: NA
J: TRBJ2-3
size: NA
V: TRBV9

DNA: TGTGCCAGCTCACCAGGACAGGGACTGCGGAACACCATATATTTT
CDR3: CASSPGQGLRNTIYF
D: TRBD1
J: TRBJ1-3
size: NA
V: TRBV18

DNA: TGTGCCAGCAGCCCCTTAAGGATGGGTCCAGATACGCAGTATTTT
CDR3: CASSPLRMGPDTQYF
D: NA
J: TRBJ2-3
size: NA
V: TRBV6-1